This TCR beta chain derives from a study of CD8+CD57+ T cells in acquired aplastic anemia. Study at large: Across the sorted CD4+ and CD8+ cells, DNA amounts averaged 3.2 ug.

Selection for sequencing was limited to patients who had shown CD8+CD57+ cell expansion by flow cytometry. Only one count was recorded for this clonotype. The antigen is not known. Because the CDR3 is missing its conserved closing phenylalanine or tryptophan, this is likely a read error. Because the CDR3's place on the DNA is in doubt, the DNA is left out and the CDR3 is given as listed by TCRdb. Findings and limits, study-wide: Patients and controls had in common some 30 CD8+ CDR3 sequences.

The CDR3 length is 9 residues, termini included. Germline CDR1 reads LNHDA; CDR2 reads SQIVND (reference sequence). CDR3 and TCR beta VDJ profiling relied on genomic DNA as the template. A single record per CDR3 protein comes from TCRdb applying MiXCR to the reads. The sample contains over 150,000 distinct CDR3 sequences, nearly 50% of which appear only once. The chain is built from TRBV19 and TRBJ1-6. Sequencing was done on a sample of sorted CD4+, CD8+, or CD8+CD57+ T cells (not recorded which) from PBMCs. This TCR was recovered from a human donor with aplastic anemia. The CDR3 is CASSPNGHS.